This TCR beta chain was captured by sequencing in a study of response to subunit inactivated influenza vaccine. One entry per CDR3 protein, called by TCRdb with MiXCR from the RT-PCR reads. Of roughly 170,000 distinct CDR3 sequences listed, around 9.2% were seen once; the top ten hold about a tenth. As concerns this clonotype: Antigen: not known.

General study findings and limits: The authors offered the suggestion that each seasonal influenza vaccination recruits few new T cells.

Germline CDR1 reads SGHRS; CDR2 reads YFSETQ. V lost 4 bases to trimming and J lost 10 bases, with 15 bases between them. The CDR3 consists of 13 residues. V and J are TRBV5-1 and TRBJ2-1; tentative D call: TRBD1 (5 bases). Sequenced here: non-naive T cells sorted from PBMCs, sampled on the day of vaccination. This receptor was taken from a middle-aged man who received an inactivated influenza vaccine. CDR3 protein: CASSPLDSFEQFF. CDR3 DNA: TGCGCCAGCAGCCCCCTCGACAGCTTCGAGCAGTTCTTC.